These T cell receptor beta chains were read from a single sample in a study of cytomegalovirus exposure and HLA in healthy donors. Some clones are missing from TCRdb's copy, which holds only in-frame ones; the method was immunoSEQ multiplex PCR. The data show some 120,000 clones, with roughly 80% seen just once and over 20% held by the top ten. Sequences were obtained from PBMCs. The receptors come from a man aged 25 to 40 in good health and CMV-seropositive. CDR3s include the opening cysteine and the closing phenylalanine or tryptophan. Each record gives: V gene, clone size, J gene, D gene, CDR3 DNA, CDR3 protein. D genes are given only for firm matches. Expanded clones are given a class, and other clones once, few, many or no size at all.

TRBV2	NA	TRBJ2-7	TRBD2	TGTGCCAGCAGTCGGACTAGCGGGGGGATGTACGAGCAGTACTTC	CASSRTSGGMYEQYF
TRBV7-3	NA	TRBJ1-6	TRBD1	TGTGCCAGCAGCTCTTACACAGGGGGCGGGTCACCCCTCCACTTT	CASSSYTGGGSPLHF
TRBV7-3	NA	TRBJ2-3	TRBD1	TGTGCCAGCAGCAGGGACAGGGTGTCAGATACGCAGTATTTT	CASSRDRVSDTQYF
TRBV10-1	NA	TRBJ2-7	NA	TGCGCCAGCAGTGTTGGAGGCAGTTCCTACGAGCAGTACTTC	CASSVGGSSYEQYF
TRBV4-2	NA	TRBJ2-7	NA	TGTGCCAGCAGCCGAGACGTAACCTACGAGCAGTACTTC	CASSRDVTYEQYF
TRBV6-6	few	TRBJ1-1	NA	TGTGCCAGCAGGACACAAGCGAACACTGAAGCTTTCTTT	CASRTQANTEAFF
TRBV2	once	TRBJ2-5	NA	TGTGCCAGCAGTTATATTGAAGAGACCCAGTACTTC	CASSYIEETQYF
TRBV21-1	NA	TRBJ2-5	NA	TGTGCCACCAACTCTACAGGGGAGACCCAGTACTTC	CATNSTGETQYF
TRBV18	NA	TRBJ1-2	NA	TGTGCCAGCTCACCCGTCTCGACAGATAACTATGGCTACACCTTC	CASSPVSTDNYGYTF
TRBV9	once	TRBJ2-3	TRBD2	TGTGCCAGCAGCGCCGAGGGAGGGGTGGGAGATACGCAGTATTTT	CASSAEGGVGDTQYF
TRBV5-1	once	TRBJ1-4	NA	TGCGCCAGCAGCTTGATGAGGCCCAGAGATACGGAAAAACTGTTTTTT	CASSLMRPRDTEKLFF
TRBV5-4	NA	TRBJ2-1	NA	TGTGCCAGCAGCTTTTCCAGGGGGGCGGGCGAGCAGTTCTTC	CASSFSRGAGEQFF
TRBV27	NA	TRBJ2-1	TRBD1	TGTGCCAGCAGTTTTTCGCGGACAGGGTGGCCCCACAATGAGCAGTTCTTC	CASSFSRTGWPHNEQFF
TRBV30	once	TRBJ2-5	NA	TGTGCCTGGAGTGTTAGTGAGACCCAGTACTTC	CAWSVSETQYF
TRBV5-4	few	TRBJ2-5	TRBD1	TGTGCCAGCAGCTCGGGCATCGGGACAGGGGCGTCAGAGACCCAGTACTTC	CASSSGIGTGASETQYF
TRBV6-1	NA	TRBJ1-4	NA	TGTGCCAGCAGTGAAGCGAACGGGGGGGAAAAACTGTTTTTT	CASSEANGGEKLFF